The clone carrying this TCR beta chain was observed a handful of times. Its matching antigen is unknown. The CDR3 end lies 3 residues beyond the end of the read and is filled in from the germline J gene. Clones were sequenced by immunoSEQ multiplex PCR, and TCRdb holds only the in-frame ones, with some missing. The sample is made up of 32,000 or so clones, none counted only once. CDR1 is SEHNR and CDR2 is FQNEAQ in the germline V gene (reference sequence). V was shortened by 3 bases and J by 1 base, with 7 bases between the two germline ends. The CDR3 loop spans 14 amino acids. This entry belongs to a study of T cell clonality in common variable immunodeficiency. Findings and caveats of the study: Fewer deletions and N-nucleotide insertions were reportedly seen in common variable immunodeficiency TCR beta sequences.

The chain combines TRBV7-9 with TRBJ1-3; D unresolved. Sequenced input: peripheral blood mononuclear cells. The source of this sequence is a human donor with common variable immunodeficiency. The CDR3 reads CASSFSQSGNTIYF. The DNA read from the CDR3 is TGTGCCAGCAGCTTTTCCCAGTCTGGAAACACC.